Listed here are 8 T cell receptor beta chains from one sample, sequenced in a study of cytomegalovirus exposure and HLA in healthy donors. This PCR relied on a set of 60 Vbeta primers and 13 Jbeta primers. Some clones are missing from TCRdb's copy, which holds only in-frame ones; the method was immunoSEQ multiplex PCR. The table has some 190,000 clones, over 65% seen once. Sequencing used PBMCs. The receptors were sampled from a man between 18 and 29 years old in good health and CMV-seronegative.

The chain's CDR3 is CASSSSISGEIHNEQFF. In DNA form, the CDR3 reads TGTGCCAGCAGTTCCTCTATTAGCGGGGAAATACACAATGAGCAGTTCTTC. The chain recombines TRBV5-6 with TRBJ2-1, with 8 bases fitting TRBD2. V lost 5 bases, J lost 5 bases, and 15 bases stayed unmatched. CDR1 SGHDT and CDR2 YYEEEE come from the germline V gene. This CDR3 spans 17 amino acids. Full variable domain (missing parts from reference TRBV5-6 and TRBJ2-1): DAGVTQSPTHLIKTRGQQVTLRCSPKSGHDTVSWYQQALGQGPQFIFQYYEEEERQRGNFPDRFSGHQFPNYSSELNVNALLLGDSALYLCASSSSISGEIHNEQFFGPGTRLTVL.

The gene calls are TRBV7-8 and TRBJ1-2; no reliable D call. CDR3 length: 12 residues. Trimming took off 2 bases at V and 8 bases at J, with 9 bases between the two ends. The germline gives CDR1 SGHVS, CDR2 FQNEAQ. This CDR3 reads CASSLSGGGYTF. The CDR3 bases are TGTGCCAGCAGCTTATCCGGCGGGGGCTACACCTTC.

This chain uses TRBV28 with TRBJ2-7; 10 bases match TRBD1. This CDR3 is built from 16 residues. Germline CDR1 is MDHEN and CDR2 is SYDVKM. The V and J ends lost 6 bases and 4 bases, in that order; junction bases with no gene match: 12. In DNA, the CDR3 is TGTGCCAGCAGCCTGGGGGTGGGACAGGGGTTGTACGAGCAGTACTTC. This encodes CASSLGVGQGLYEQYF.

This clone has only a few counts. The chain has TRBV10-3 and TRBJ2-7; 8 positions agree with TRBD1. CDR1 ENHRY and CDR2 SYGVKD come from the germline V gene. The length of the CDR3 is 15 residues. The trim removed 3 bases at V and 6 bases at J, leaving 10 bases unmatched. CDR3 protein: CAISESGQGYSEQYF. As DNA, the CDR3 is TGTGCCATCAGTGAATCCGGACAGGGCTATAGCGAGCAGTACTTC.

The chain combines TRBV7-2 with TRBJ2-7; 12 positions agree with TRBD2. Germline V gene data show CDR1 as SGHTA and CDR2 as FQGNSA. J gave up 3 bases and V 0 bases, and 3 bases lay outside the gene matches. The CDR3 totals 16 residues. The CDR3 nucleotides read TGTGCCAGCAGCTTAGCCGGGACTAGCGGGTACTACGAGCAGTACTTC. Amino acids: CASSLAGTSGYYEQYF.

This chain uses TRBV30 with TRBJ2-7; TRBD1 matches at 7 bases. Losses at the gene ends were 3 bases for V and 4 bases for J; bases not matched to a gene: 3. The CDR3 is 12 residues long. CDR1 is GTSNPN, CDR2 SVGIG, per germline (reference sequence). The CDR3 here is CAWSGTVYEQYF. For the CDR3, the DNA is TGTGCCTGGAGCGGGACAGTTTACGAGCAGTACTTC.

The chain carries TRBV6-5 and TRBJ2-1; D perhaps matches TRBD2 (5 bases). This CDR3 is 15 amino acids long. CDR1 is MNHEY, CDR2 SVGAGI, per germline. V was shortened by 0 bases and J by 3 bases, with 9 bases between the two germline ends. CDR3 bases: TGTGCCAGCAGTTACTCGGGAGTGAGCTACAATGAGCAGTTCTTC. Protein product: CASSYSGVSYNEQFF.

This clone occurred once. V gene TRBV5-1 combines with J gene TRBJ1-6; D is undetermined. Germline assignment: CDR1 SGHRS and CDR2 YFSETQ. The V end lost 0 bases, the J end lost 0 bases, and 10 bases lay between the germline ends. This CDR3 region has 17 residues. The CDR3: CASSLGPGSSYNSPLHF. The CDR3 coding sequence is TGCGCCAGCAGCTTGGGTCCGGGGAGCTCCTATAATTCACCCCTCCACTTT.